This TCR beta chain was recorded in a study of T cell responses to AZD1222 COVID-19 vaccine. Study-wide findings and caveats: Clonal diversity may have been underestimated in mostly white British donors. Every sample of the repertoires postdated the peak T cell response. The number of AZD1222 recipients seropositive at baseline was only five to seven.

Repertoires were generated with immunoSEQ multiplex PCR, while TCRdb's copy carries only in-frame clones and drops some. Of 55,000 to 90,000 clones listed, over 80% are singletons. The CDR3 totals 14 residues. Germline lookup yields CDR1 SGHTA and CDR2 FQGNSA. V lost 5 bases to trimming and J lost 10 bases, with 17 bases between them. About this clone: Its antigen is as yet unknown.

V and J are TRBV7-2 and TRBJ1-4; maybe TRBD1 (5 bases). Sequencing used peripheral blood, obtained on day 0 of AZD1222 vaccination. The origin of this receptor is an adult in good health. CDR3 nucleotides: TGTGCCAGCAGCGAACAGGAAAGATCGGGAAAACTGTTTTTT. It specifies CASSEQERSGKLFF.